Each of the 30 T cell receptor beta chains below was sequenced from the same sample in a study of CD8 T cells in Susac syndrome. RNA was extracted with the RNeasy kit, and a quantity of 0.5 to 1 ug was reverse transcribed using random hexamers. From the immunoSEQ multiplex PCR reads, TCRdb called clonotypes with MiXCR, one entry per CDR3 protein. The sample lists about 75,000 distinct CDR3 sequences, approximately 94% seen once, with about 0.5% in the top ten. The material sequenced was CD8+ T cells from PBMCs. Source of these receptors: a human donor with Susac syndrome.

This clonotype was found once. The chain joins TRBV9 to TRBJ2-2; no definite D call. V dropped 4 bases and J dropped 5 bases, with 9 bases sitting between them. Germline V lookup: CDR1 SGDLS, CDR2 YYNGEE. The CDR3 is 13 amino acids. The DNA of the CDR3 is TGTGCCAGCAGCCCTGTGAGGACCGGGGAGCTGTTTTTT. Translated: CASSPVRTGELFF.

This chain uses TRBV7-6 with TRBJ1-5; D is uncertain. V lost 3 bases to trimming and J lost 6 bases, with 9 bases between them. The length of the CDR3 is 13 residues. Germline lookup yields CDR1 SGHVS and CDR2 FNYEAQ. CDR3 residues: CASSFGKGQPQHF. CDR3 DNA: TGTGCCAGCAGCTTTGGAAAGGGTCAGCCCCAGCATTTT. Combining the CDR3 with reference TRBV7-6 and TRBJ1-5 gives the whole variable domain GAGVSQSPRYKVTKRGQDVALRCDPISGHVSLYWYRQALGQGPEFLTYFNYEAQQDKSGLPNDRFSAERPEGSISTLTIQRTEQRDSAMYRCASSFGKGQPQHFGDGTRLSIL.

The rearrangement uses TRBV29-1 and TRBJ1-2; perhaps TRBD1 as D (6 bases). V shed 3 bases and J shed 5 bases, with 10 bases lying between them. Germline V gene data show CDR1 as SQVTM and CDR2 as ANQGSEA. This CDR3 contains 12 residues. The CDR3 here is CSVEPRGYGYTF. Here the CDR3 DNA reads TGCAGCGTTGAGCCCAGGGGTTATGGCTACACCTTC.

The CDR3 protein is CASRLTSYGYTF. The CDR3, as DNA: TGTGCCAGCAGGCTAACATCGTATGGCTACACCTTC. This rearrangement joins TRBV7-9 to TRBJ1-2; D ambiguous. V was clipped by 6 bases and J by 5 bases, with 10 bases between them. Germline V CDR1 and CDR2: SEHNR, FQNEAQ (reference sequence). The CDR3 is made up of 12 amino acids.

The J gene is TRBJ2-7, the V gene TRBV18; D is tentatively TRBD1 or TRBD2 (5 bases each). The length of the CDR3 is 14 residues. Per germline, CDR1 KGHSH and CDR2 LQKENI. The ends were cut back, 2 bases at V and 0 bases at J, with 8 bases in the middle. This CDR3 reads CASSPGDLSYEQYF. The CDR3 DNA is TGTGCCAGCTCACCAGGGGACCTCTCCTACGAGCAGTACTTC.

The CDR3 region has the DNA TGTGCCAGCAGTTTATGGGCAGGCCCGGGGGAGACCCAGTACTTC. It encodes CASSLWAGPGETQYF. V and J are TRBV27 and TRBJ2-5, with TRBD2 as a possible D gene (5 bases). The V gene's germline CDR1 is MNHEY and CDR2 SMNVEV (reference sequence). Trimming cost V 1 base and J 5 bases, with 14 bases left between them. CDR3 length: 15 amino acids.

This chain joins TRBV28 and TRBJ1-1; no clear D gene. V was shortened by 6 bases and J by 5 bases, with 13 bases between the two germline ends. Looked up from germline, CDR1 is MDHEN and CDR2 is SYDVKM. This CDR3 has 13 residues. CDR3 loop: CASSISPGTEAFF. The CDR3 nucleotides read TGTGCCAGCAGCATCAGCCCGGGGACTGAAGCTTTCTTT.

This clonotype was observed a single time. This sequence joins TRBV5-6 and TRBJ2-1; D call uncertain. The CDR3 loop spans 16 amino acids. Germline CDR1 reads SGHDT; CDR2 reads YYEEEE. V was clipped by 1 base and J by 0 bases, with 11 bases between them. This CDR3 is CASSLSGLRSYNEQFF. CDR3 nucleotide sequence: TGTGCCAGCAGCTTGTCTGGGCTTCGCTCCTACAATGAGCAGTTCTTC.

For the CDR3, the DNA is TGCAGTGCTAGGTCGTACACTGAAGCTTTCTTT. Amino acids: CSARSYTEAFF. The chain carries TRBV20-1 and TRBJ1-1; D call uncertain. There are 11 residues in the CDR3. Looked up from germline, CDR1 is DFQATT and CDR2 is SNEGSKA (reference sequence). Trimming cost V 3 bases and J 3 bases, with 5 bases left between them.

This sequence joins TRBV27 and TRBJ2-5, with 9 bases identical to TRBD2. From germline, CDR1 is MNHEY and CDR2 SMNVEV (reference sequence). CDR3 size: 14 residues. J lost 5 bases, V lost 11 bases, and 12 bases had no gene match. Written as DNA, the CDR3 is TGTGCCGCGAGGGGCGGGGGGGCGGGCGAGACCCAGTACTTC. Translation: CAARGGGAGETQYF.

This clonotype came up once. Relative to the germline gene, one junction end is altered; a read error may explain this. The rearrangement joins TRBV29-1 to TRBJ1-2; D ambiguous. The CDR3 runs 14 residues. CDR1 is SQVTM and CDR2 is ANQGSEA in the germline V gene. Here the CDR3 reads CSVEAGISGYGYTF. The CDR3 coding sequence is TGCAGCGTGGAAGCAGGCATCTCGGGTTATGGCTACACCTTC.

This chain joins TRBV7-9 and TRBJ2-7; D call uncertain. V was cut by 1 base and J by 7 bases, with 17 bases left in between. Germline V gene lookup returns CDR1 SEHNR and CDR2 FQNEAQ (reference sequence). The CDR3 spans 15 residues. The CDR3 nucleotides are TGTGCCAGCAGCTTAGTAAGGGTCAGCGATAAGGAGCAGTACTTC. Its protein product is CASSLVRVSDKEQYF.

This chain joins TRBV16 and TRBJ1-2; 7 bases map to TRBD1. Looked up from germline, CDR1 is KGHSY and CDR2 is FQNENV. The CDR3 is 16 amino acids. Trimming cost V 0 bases and J 6 bases; bases outside gene matches: 10. The CDR3 nucleotides read TGTGCCAGCAGCCAATCGAGGGACAGAATCTCTAATGGCTACACCTTC. Protein sequence: CASSQSRDRISNGYTF.

V and J are TRBV2 and TRBJ1-2, with no clear D. From germline, CDR1 is SNHLY and CDR2 FYNNEI. CDR3 length equals 12 residues. With 8 bases removed from V and 5 bases from J, the gap between germline ends came to 12 bases. The chain's CDR3 is CASPGRDYGYTF. Written as DNA, the CDR3 is TGTGCCAGCCCGGGAAGGGATTATGGCTACACCTTC.

The J gene is TRBJ1-1, the V gene TRBV7-9; D remains unclear. Germline CDR1 is SEHNR and CDR2 is FQNEAQ (reference sequence). Trimming stripped 5 bases from V and 2 bases from J, with 12 bases between. CDR3 length equals 14 residues. The CDR3 region is CASSPPDRNTEAFF. The CDR3 DNA sequence: TGTGCCAGCAGCCCTCCCGACCGAAACACTGAAGCTTTCTTT.

The chain is built from TRBV9 and TRBJ2-5, with D possibly TRBD2 on 6 matching bases. The germline V gene encodes CDR1 SGDLS and CDR2 YYNGEE. The CDR3 spans 13 residues. V dropped 0 bases and J dropped 3 bases, with 6 bases sitting between them. The CDR3 is CASSVGEEETQYF. Here the CDR3 DNA reads TGTGCCAGCAGCGTAGGGGAGGAAGAGACCCAGTACTTC. The complete variable domain, with remaining parts taken from reference TRBV9 and TRBJ2-5, reads DSGVTQTPKHLITATGQRVTLRCSPRSGDLSVYWYQQSLDQGLQFLIQYYNGEERAKGNILERFSAQQFPDLHSELNLSSLELGDSALYFCASSVGEEETQYFGPGTRLLVL.

The V call is TRBV7-9, the J call TRBJ1-2, with a weak D call TRBD1 (5 bases). Trimming took off 6 bases at V and 6 bases at J, with 14 bases between the two ends. The CDR3 length is 13 residues. Per germline, CDR1 SEHNR and CDR2 FQNEAQ (reference sequence). The CDR3 loop is CASSTGGANGYTF. CDR3 nucleotide sequence: TGTGCCAGCAGTACAGGTGGGGCGAATGGCTACACCTTC.

V gene TRBV7-2 combines with J gene TRBJ2-3, with D perhaps matching TRBD2 (5 bases). The CDR3 length is 16 residues. Trimming pared 2 bases from V and 3 bases from J, leaving 15 bases between. Germline-derived CDR1 and CDR2 are SGHTA and FQGNSA. In DNA form, the CDR3 reads TGTGCCAGCAGCTTACGAGCGGCCCGGGGAACAGATACGCAGTATTTT. Its protein product is CASSLRAARGTDTQYF.

The chain couples TRBV9 to TRBJ2-1, with D unresolved. The CDR3 totals 15 residues. V was shortened by 0 bases and J by 9 bases, with 16 bases between the two germline ends. Germline CDR1 reads SGDLS; CDR2 reads YYNGEE. In DNA form, the CDR3 reads TGTGCCAGCAGCGTAGGGGCCCCCCTGGATCGTGAGCAGTTCTTC. Its protein product is CASSVGAPLDREQFF.

The chain combines TRBV6-5 with TRBJ2-7; 7 bases fit TRBD1. The CDR3 is 14 residues long. V lost 4 bases and J lost 5; bases outside the gene matches: 8. CDR1 is MNHEY and CDR2 is SVGAGI in the germline V gene. CDR3 in amino acids: CASSSRQGRNEQYF. Written as DNA, the CDR3 is TGTGCCAGCAGTTCCAGACAGGGTAGGAACGAGCAGTACTTC.

The rearrangement uses TRBV6-4 and TRBJ1-6, with D maybe TRBD1 (5 bases). Per germline, CDR1 MRHNA and CDR2 SNTAGT. V was clipped by 6 bases and J by 11 bases, with 14 bases between them. The CDR3 has 13 amino acids. DNA of the CDR3: TGTGCCAGCAGCCTCAATGTCAGGGCACCCCTCCACTTT. Translation: CASSLNVRAPLHF.

The chain recombines TRBV29-1 with TRBJ1-2; D is ambiguous. Germline CDR1 and CDR2: SQVTM and ANQGSEA. This CDR3 comprises 12 residues. With 6 bases removed from V and 4 bases from J, the gap between germline ends came to 12 bases. The DNA for the CDR3 is TGCAGCGTATACTACGGGCGCTATGGCTACACCTTC. Translating it yields CSVYYGRYGYTF.

The chain recombines TRBV27 with TRBJ1-1; 9 bases are shared with TRBD1. V was pared by 5 bases and J by 5 bases, with 6 bases of the junction left unmatched. The CDR3 extends over 14 amino acids. Germline V gene lookup returns CDR1 MNHEY and CDR2 SMNVEV (reference sequence). CDR3 bases: TGTGCCAGCAGTCGCGGACAGGGGTTAACTGAAGCTTTCTTT. Encoded protein: CASSRGQGLTEAFF.

This clonotype was seen a few times. The chain links TRBV9 to TRBJ1-2; 7 bases agree with TRBD1. The CDR3 spans 14 residues. CDR1 is SGDLS, CDR2 YYNGEE, per germline. V shed 3 bases, J shed 2 bases, and the junction held 4 bases outside the gene matches. The CDR3 region has the DNA TGTGCCAGCAGCGGGACCAGGGGGAACTATGGCTACACCTTC. Translating it yields CASSGTRGNYGYTF.

V is TRBV7-9 and J is TRBJ1-2, with 10 bases matching TRBD1. The germline V gene encodes CDR1 SEHNR and CDR2 FQNEAQ (reference sequence). The CDR3 length is 14 residues. V dropped 5 bases and J dropped 3; count of bases not matched to a gene: 3. The CDR3 reads CASSRGQGDYGYTF. CDR3 nucleotides: TGTGCCAGCAGCCGTGGACAGGGGGACTATGGCTACACCTTC.

This chain uses TRBV20-1 with TRBJ2-7, with 10 bases lining up with TRBD1. Losses at the gene ends were 7 bases for V and 7 bases for J; bases not matched to a gene: 7. Germline values: CDR1 DFQATT, CDR2 SNEGSKA (reference sequence). The CDR3 totals 12 residues. CDR3 region: CSGRQGAWEQYF. The DNA for the CDR3 is TGCAGTGGGAGACAGGGGGCATGGGAGCAGTACTTC.

The J gene is TRBJ2-7, the V gene TRBV2; no clear D. Germline CDR1 SNHLY, CDR2 FYNNEI. The CDR3 loop spans 14 amino acids. V was pared by 4 bases and J by 0 bases, with 10 bases between. This CDR3 reads CASSASLTSYEQYF. Written as DNA, the CDR3 is TGTGCCAGCAGTGCTAGTCTGACCTCCTACGAGCAGTACTTC. The whole variable domain, remainder taken from reference TRBV2 and TRBJ2-7, is EPEVTQTPSHQVTQMGQEVILRCVPISNHLYFYWYRQILGQKVEFLVSFYNNEISEKSEIFDDQFSVERPDGSNFTLKIRSTKLEDSAMYFCASSASLTSYEQYFGPGTRLTVT.

The genes are TRBV18 and TRBJ2-1; D remains ambiguous. V shed 6 bases and J shed 0 bases, with 12 bases lying between them. The CDR3 consists of 15 residues. From germline, CDR1 is KGHSH and CDR2 LQKENI. The CDR3 bases are TGTGCCAGCTCGCCCGATGAAAACTCCTACAATGAGCAGTTCTTC. This sequence encodes CASSPDENSYNEQFF.

This chain uses TRBV6-5 with TRBJ2-3; D unclear. V shed 6 bases and J shed 6 bases, with 10 bases lying between them. This CDR3 contains 12 residues. CDR1 and CDR2 (germline): MNHEY, SVGAGI. The CDR3: CASSSTRDTQYF. The CDR3 DNA reads TGTGCCAGCAGCTCCACCAGGGATACGCAGTATTTT.

The chain uses TRBV30 and TRBJ2-1; 8 bases agree with TRBD2. CDR3 length: 14 residues. The V gene end was trimmed by 0 bases and the J gene end by 8 bases; junction bases not matched to a gene: 6. Germline lookup yields CDR1 GTSNPN and CDR2 SVGIG (reference sequence). CDR3 in DNA: TGTGCCTGGAGTGTATCGACCGGGGGGGATGAGCAGTTCTTC. It is translated as CAWSVSTGGDEQFF.